This entry concerns a single T cell receptor beta chain. The study ran its PCR with 60 Vbeta and 13 Jbeta primers. Original data processing: Unique TCR beta chains totaled some 80 million in a later count, with roughly 11 million of them shared. Clones were sequenced by immunoSEQ multiplex PCR, and TCRdb holds only the in-frame ones, with some missing. V, J and clone size are taken as reported in that table, and D and trimming were inferred from the DNA itself. The data hold approximately 97,000 clones, with under 90% observed a single time. The data belong to a study of cytomegalovirus exposure and HLA in healthy donors. The sequencing sample was made of PBMCs. The origin of this receptor is a woman in her seventies in good health and CMV-seropositive.

CDR3: CASQRDTGSGGHTQYF. CDR3 coding DNA: TGTGCCAGCCAGCGGGATACCGGCTCCGGTGGGCATACGCAGTATTTT. The V call is TRBV7-2, the J call TRBJ2-3; 7 bases line up with TRBD2. J was trimmed by 7 bases and V by 8 bases; bases with no gene match: 18. This CDR3 has 16 residues. Germline V lookup: CDR1 SGHTA, CDR2 FQGNSA.